This T cell receptor beta chain comes out of a study of human T cells and chemical hapten exposure. Study-wide results and limits: Expanded TCRs formed significantly more large CDR3 similarity clusters than controls.

Worth noting for this clonotype: What it binds is not known.

Specified time point: pre-sensitization, week 0. Treatment denoted: therapeutic diphenylcyclopropenone sensitization with weekly scalp DPC. TCRdb redid the calling of the RACE reads with MiXCR, one entry per CDR3 protein. This table has more than 250,000 distinct CDR3 sequences, over 8% appearing once. Germline V gives CDR1 SGHDN, CDR2 FVKESK. V lost 1 base to trimming and J lost 7 bases, with 13 bases between them. This CDR3 spans 15 amino acids. The sequence was obtained from a woman in her forties with alopecia areata. Some clones in this sample may be carry-over from other donors' samples. This specimen was whole blood, taken in connection with sensitization to the hapten diphenylcyclopropenone (DPC). The V call is TRBV14, the J call TRBJ1-4; D gene ambiguous. CDR3 in amino acids: CASSQGTLGIEKLFF. DNA of the CDR3: TGTGCCAGCAGCCAAGGGACCTTGGGCATTGAAAAACTGTTTTTT.